This T cell receptor beta chain stems from a study of T cells in Graves' hyperthyroidism and ophthalmopathy. Study-level information: Once the initial diagnosis was made, peripheral blood was obtained before any treatment. Study-wide findings and caveats: Separation of ophthalmopathy from stable hyperthyroidism was achieved by a 13 V-J model.

Aged 18 to 65, the patients had hyperthyroidism that was newly diagnosed and had lasted under 2 months. Lactation, pregnancy, other autoimmune disease or uncontrolled infection excluded patients. This clonotype has ten or more counts. The antigen is not known. TCR beta CDR3 sequences were amplified from RNA transcripts. TCR CDR3 underwent first-round RT-PCR with the HTBI primer set. From the multiplex PCR reads, TCRdb called clonotypes with MiXCR, one entry per CDR3 protein. This sample has around 300,000 distinct CDR3 sequences, with roughly 13% found just once. CDR1 and CDR2 from the germline V gene are SEHNR and FQNEAQ (reference sequence). There are 14 residues in the CDR3. The germline V and J ends were trimmed by 5 bases and 3 bases, with 11 bases remaining between them.

The source of this sequence is a woman aged 25 to 45 with Graves' hyperthyroidism that later progressed to Graves' ophthalmopathy. The chain carries TRBV7-9 and TRBJ1-5, with D tentatively TRBD1 (5 bases). The sample was blood. The CDR3 nucleotides read TGTGCCAGCAGCGCGTGGGACCTCAATCAGCCCCAGCATTTT. Amino acids: CASSAWDLNQPQHF.